Listed here are 30 T cell receptor beta chains from one sample, sequenced in a study of siplizumab effects on memory and regulatory T cells. Profiling relied on immunoSEQ multiplex PCR, and the TCRdb table lists in-frame clones only, not all of them. The data hold around 95,000 clones, with over 90% observed a single time. The specimen sequenced was non-Treg CD4+ T cells sorted from blood. Receptors originate from a human donor in good health.

CDR3 region: CASAPGNQPQHF. CDR3 bases: TGTGCCAGCGCCCCGGGCAATCAGCCCCAGCATTTT. The chain is built from TRBV7-9 and TRBJ1-5; D is uncertain. CDR1 SEHNR and CDR2 FQNEAQ come from the germline V gene (reference sequence). Trimming took 8 bases from V and 2 from J, leaving 7 bases between them. CDR3 length equals 12 residues.

The chain combines TRBV18 with TRBJ2-1; 8 positions agree with TRBD2. The CDR3 is 15 amino acids. In germline, CDR1 is KGHSH, CDR2 LQKENI. With 4 bases clipped from V and 5 bases from J, the junction kept 7 bases outside the gene matches. The CDR3 is CASSLGLAGNNEQFF. Here the CDR3 DNA reads TGTGCCAGCTCACTGGGGCTAGCGGGTAACAATGAGCAGTTCTTC.

This clone was seen once. At the DNA level, this CDR3 is encoded by other sequences in the same sample as well. V and J are TRBV2 and TRBJ1-5; TRBD1 matches 11 bases. The CDR3 extends over 14 amino acids. Germline CDR1 SNHLY, CDR2 FYNNEI. J was trimmed by 6 bases and V by 6 bases; bases with no gene match: 4. Here the CDR3 reads CASSGTGGSQPQHF. The CDR3 nucleotides read TGTGCCAGCAGCGGGACAGGGGGAAGTCAGCCCCAGCATTTT.

This rearrangement joins TRBV6-4 to TRBJ2-5; a weak D match, TRBD2 (5 bases). This CDR3 is 13 amino acids long. CDR1 is MRHNA and CDR2 is SNTAGT in the germline V gene. Trimming removed 4 bases from V and 4 bases from J, with 10 bases in between. CDR3 protein: CASSVGSGETQYF. In DNA, the CDR3 is TGTGCCAGCAGTGTTGGGAGTGGAGAGACCCAGTACTTC.

The V and J genes are TRBV5-4 and TRBJ1-3; no definite D call. CDR3 length: 15 amino acids. V was trimmed by 0 bases and J by 3 bases, leaving 10 bases between them. Germline CDR1 is SGHNT and CDR2 is YYREEE (reference sequence). CDR3 nucleotide sequence: TGTGCCAGCAGCTTGGATGGGGTGGGTGGAAACACCATATATTTT. Translating gives CASSLDGVGGNTIYF.

The chain couples TRBV5-1 to TRBJ1-1; D unresolved. The length of the CDR3 is 13 residues. The ends were cut back, 4 bases at V and 1 base at J, with 8 bases in the middle. The V gene's germline CDR1 is SGHRS and CDR2 YFSETQ. For the CDR3, the DNA is TGCGCCAGCAGCCCGCCAGCGAACACTGAAGCTTTCTTT. Translated, it gives CASSPPANTEAFF.

The chain combines TRBV21-1 with TRBJ1-1; whether TRBD1, the table's D call, matches the DNA was not checked. TRBV21-1 corresponds to a pseudogene. The CDR3 extends over 16 amino acids. The CDR3 spells CASSKRSDRENTEAFF. CDR3 coding DNA: TGTGCCAGCAGCAAACGATCGGACAGGGAGAACACTGAAGCTTTCTTT.

This chain links TRBV5-1 with TRBJ2-1; maybe TRBD1 (5 bases). In germline, CDR1 is SGHRS, CDR2 YFSETQ. V lost 3 bases, J lost 2 bases, and 12 bases lay in between. The CDR3 extends over 15 amino acids. The CDR3: CASSSRQGTYNEQFF. Here the CDR3 DNA reads TGCGCCAGCAGCTCCCGTCAGGGAACCTACAATGAGCAGTTCTTC.

The chain carries TRBV9 and TRBJ1-2, with 7 bases identical to TRBD1. The V segment lost 3 bases and the J segment 5 bases; nucleotides outside the gene matches: 10. This CDR3 region has 15 residues. Germline V lookup: CDR1 SGDLS, CDR2 YYNGEE. CDR3 DNA sequence: TGTGCCAGCAGCGGAAACCTAGGGGGCGCTTATGGCTACACCTTC. Residues: CASSGNLGGAYGYTF.

The V call is TRBV29-1, the J call TRBJ2-5, with TRBD2 matching 7 bases. Germline V lookup: CDR1 SQVTM, CDR2 ANQGSEA. This CDR3 contains 12 residues. The CDR3 nucleotides are TGCAGTCATGGGGGGGGGAAAGAGACCCAGTACTTC. Translation: CSHGGGKETQYF.

This sequence joins TRBV11-3 and TRBJ1-1; D is uncertain. This CDR3 region has 12 residues. Germline V gene sequence: CDR1 SGHNT, CDR2 YENEEA. V was trimmed by 2 bases and J by 4 bases, leaving 5 bases between them. The CDR3: CASSLRGTEAFF. For the CDR3, the DNA is TGTGCCAGCAGCTTACGGGGCACTGAAGCTTTCTTT.

J is TRBJ2-5 and V is TRBV28; D ambiguous. Germline V gives CDR1 MDHEN, CDR2 SYDVKM. V shed 1 base and J shed 4 bases, with 7 bases lying between them. The CDR3 length is 13 residues. This CDR3 reads CASSLSSVETQYF. In DNA form, the CDR3 reads TGTGCCAGCAGTTTATCCTCGGTAGAGACCCAGTACTTC.

This clone has only one observation. In DNA form, the CDR3 reads TGTGCCAGTAGTACTAACAGGGGTCCTAGCTCTGGAAACACCATATATTTT. Translating gives CASSTNRGPSSGNTIYF. The chain is built from TRBV19 and TRBJ1-3, with 7 nucleotides matching TRBD1. Per the germline V gene, CDR1 is LNHDA and CDR2 is SQIVND (reference sequence). V shed 4 bases and J 0 bases; nucleotides not matched to a gene: 9. The CDR3 is made up of 17 amino acids.

In DNA form, the CDR3 reads TGCGCCAGCAGCCAAGCAGGGCGCAATGTTGGAAACACCATATATTTT. This gives the protein CASSQAGRNVGNTIYF. The chain combines TRBV4-1 with TRBJ1-3; D is possibly TRBD1 (5 bases). The CDR3 is made up of 16 amino acids. CDR1 and CDR2 from the germline V gene are MGHRA and YSYEKL. Trimming took 1 base from V and 3 from J, leaving 13 bases between them.

The gene calls are TRBV5-6 and TRBJ2-5, with TRBD2 matching over 9 bases. The CDR3 has 15 amino acids. Germline CDR1 SGHDT, CDR2 YYEEEE. V was pared by 4 bases and J by 1 base, with 5 bases of the junction left unmatched. The CDR3 sequence: CASSPAGGAQETQYF. The CDR3 DNA reads as TGTGCCAGCAGCCCGGCGGGAGGGGCCCAAGAGACCCAGTACTTC.

This sequence joins TRBV19 and TRBJ1-4; TRBD1 matches at 7 bases. This CDR3 spans 17 amino acids. The germline V gene has CDR1 LNHDA and CDR2 SQIVND (reference sequence). The V segment lost 5 bases and the J segment 0 bases; nucleotides outside the gene matches: 9. In DNA form, the CDR3 reads TGTGCCAGTAGTCGGACAGGAAAAAGCTCAACTAATGAAAAACTGTTTTTT. Amino acid sequence: CASSRTGKSSTNEKLFF.

The chain is built from TRBV28 and TRBJ1-1, with D perhaps TRBD1 (5 bases). V lost 6 bases and J 11 bases, leaving 13 bases between the germline ends. Germline values: CDR1 MDHEN, CDR2 SYDVKM. The CDR3 loop spans 11 amino acids. The CDR3 DNA is TGTGCCAGCAGCCAACGGGGGGTGGCTTTCTTT. This translates into CASSQRGVAFF. The full variable domain, completed using reference TRBV28 and TRBJ1-1, is DVKVTQSSRYLVKRTGEKVFLECVQDMDHENMFWYRQDPGLGLRLIYFSYDVKMKEKGDIPEGYSVSREKKERFSLILESASTNQTSMYLCASSQRGVAFFGQGTRLTVV.

The V and J genes are TRBV15 and TRBJ1-5; D unresolved. Per germline, CDR1 LNHNV and CDR2 YYDKDF (reference sequence). There are 14 residues in the CDR3. Trimming took off 5 bases at V and 9 bases at J, with 17 bases between the two ends. The CDR3 nucleotides read TGTGCCACCAGCCGCAATGGGGTCGAGGGGCCCCAGCATTTT. Protein product: CATSRNGVEGPQHF.

Of note for this clone: The germline gene is not matched at one end of the junction; a read error may be the cause. Other DNA sequences in the sample encode the same CDR3. The chain couples TRBV7-7 to TRBJ2-3; 8 bases fit TRBD2. The germline CDR1 and CDR2 sequences are SSHAT and FNYEAQ (reference sequence). The CDR3 extends over 14 amino acids. This CDR3 is CASSLGAGDATQYF. CDR3 nucleotides: TGTGCTAGCAGTTTAGGAGCGGGGGACGCCACGCAGTATTTT. The whole variable domain, remainder taken from reference TRBV7-7 and TRBJ2-3, is GAGVSQSPRYKVTKRGQDVTLRCDPISSHATLYWYQQALGQGPEFLTYFNYEAQPDKSGLPSDRFSAERPEGSISTLTIQRTEQRDSAMYRCASSLGAGDATQYFGPGTRLTVL.

This chain uses TRBV10-3 with TRBJ2-7; D remains ambiguous. Between the trimmed V and J ends, which lost 3 bases and 5 bases, there was a span of 8 bases. CDR1 ENHRY and CDR2 SYGVKD come from the germline V gene. This CDR3 has 12 residues. Here the CDR3 DNA reads TGTGCCATCAGTGAACTGGGCAACGAGCAGTACTTC. This codes for CAISELGNEQYF.

The chain is built from TRBV19 and TRBJ1-1, with D tentatively TRBD1 (5 bases). Germline V CDR1 and CDR2: LNHDA, SQIVND (reference sequence). The CDR3 has 15 amino acids. V dropped 4 bases and J dropped 4 bases, with 16 bases sitting between them. The CDR3 DNA reads TGTGCCAGTAGTACTTTAACAGGTTATACCACTGAAGCTTTCTTT. It yields the protein CASSTLTGYTTEAFF.

The chain carries TRBV15 and TRBJ1-4; D is unresolved. V lost 3 bases and J lost 1, with 9 bases in between. The length of the CDR3 is 15 residues. Germline CDR1 LNHNV, CDR2 YYDKDF (reference sequence). DNA of the CDR3: TGTGCCACCAGCAGCTCGGGGTTAACTAATGAAAAACTGTTTTTT. Amino acids: CATSSSGLTNEKLFF.

The V and J genes are TRBV9 and TRBJ1-1; D may be TRBD1 (5 bases). The germline V and J ends were trimmed by 5 bases and 4 bases, with 15 bases remaining between them. The CDR3 spans 14 residues. In germline, CDR1 is SGDLS, CDR2 YYNGEE. In nucleotides, the CDR3 is TGTGCCAGCAGTCCGCCAGGGAGTGGCACTGAAGCTTTCTTT. Translated: CASSPPGSGTEAFF.

The J gene is TRBJ1-1, the V gene TRBV7-3; TRBD1 is a possible D gene (5 bases). The CDR3 has 13 amino acids. Trimming shortened V by 1 base and J by 9 bases, and 12 bases separated the two germline ends. Germline assignment: CDR1 SGHTA and CDR2 FQGTGA. The CDR3 DNA is TGTGCCAGCAGCTTAAGTCCAGGGTGGAAAGCTTTCTTT. As protein: CASSLSPGWKAFF.

The gene calls are TRBV5-1 and TRBJ2-7, with 11 bases that match TRBD1. V lost 4 bases and J lost 6; bases outside the gene matches: 6. Germline V CDR1 and CDR2: SGHRS, YFSETQ. The CDR3 is 14 amino acids. DNA for the CDR3: TGCGCCAGCAGCCGCGGACAGGGGGCATTCGAGCAGTACTTC. This codes for CASSRGQGAFEQYF.

This clone was detected a few times. The V call is TRBV5-4, the J call TRBJ1-2; the D gene is possibly TRBD1 (6 bases). Germline V gene lookup returns CDR1 SGHNT and CDR2 YYREEE (reference sequence). The CDR3 has 14 amino acids. Trimming stripped 2 bases from V and 7 bases from J, with 15 bases between. Written as DNA, the CDR3 is TGTGCCAGCAGCTTCTTTACGGGGGCCAGTGGCTACACCTTC. This gives the protein CASSFFTGASGYTF.

This chain connects TRBV5-1 to TRBJ2-4; 11 bases map to TRBD2. The CDR3 totals 16 residues. Trimming took 4 bases from V and 7 from J; bases not matched to a gene: 10. Per the germline V gene, CDR1 is SGHRS and CDR2 is YFSETQ. The CDR3 region is CASSDGASGGMNIQYF. The CDR3 DNA reads TGCGCCAGCAGCGATGGAGCTAGCGGGGGGATGAACATTCAGTACTTC. Together with reference TRBV5-1 and TRBJ2-4, the CDR3 gives the full variable domain: KAGVTQTPRYLIKTRGQQVTLSCSPISGHRSVSWYQQTPGQGLQFLFEYFSETQRNKGNFPGRFSGRQFSNSRSEMNVSTLELGDSALYLCASSDGASGGMNIQYFGAGTRLSVL.

The CDR3 DNA is TGTGCCAGCAGCCGAGGAGGTAGTGGGTCCTCCTCCTACGAGCAGTACTTC. This codes for CASSRGGSGSSSYEQYF. The rearrangement joins TRBV5-4 to TRBJ2-7; TRBD2 might be the D (5 bases). Germline-derived CDR1 and CDR2 are SGHNT and YYREEE (reference sequence). The CDR3 spans 17 residues. V was pared by 4 bases and J by 0 bases, with 20 bases between.

V gene TRBV4-1 combines with J gene TRBJ2-3; possibly TRBD1 for D (5 bases). This CDR3 has 14 residues. V was cut by 4 bases and J by 5 bases, with 13 bases left in between. Germline V lookup: CDR1 MGHRA, CDR2 YSYEKL. The DNA of the CDR3 is TGCGCCAGCAGCCGGCAAGGGGCGAGAGATACGCAGTATTTT. Translating it yields CASSRQGARDTQYF.

The J gene is TRBJ1-1, the V gene TRBV28, with a possible D match to TRBD1 (6 bases). Germline V gene lookup returns CDR1 MDHEN and CDR2 SYDVKM. V was cut by 6 bases and J by 4 bases, with 12 bases left in between. This CDR3 contains 13 residues. The CDR3 loop reads CASSVNRVTEAFF. Written as DNA, the CDR3 is TGTGCCAGCAGCGTGAACAGGGTCACTGAAGCTTTCTTT.